These T cell receptor beta chains were read from a single sample in a study of T cell responses to AZD1222 COVID-19 vaccine. The method was immunoSEQ multiplex PCR; TCRdb's version includes in-frame clones alone and lacks a portion of them. The top ten hold around 18% of the sample, which has about 150,000 clones, 90% seen once. The sequences come from peripheral blood, collected on day 0 of AZD1222 vaccination. These receptors were taken from an adult in good health. The CDR3 runs from the conserved cysteine through the conserved F or W. The D gene is left open where the match is weak. Expanded clones get a size class; other rows say once, few or many, or leave the size out.

d_gene,j_gene,v_gene,abundance,CDR3nt,CDR3aa
NA,TRBJ1-1,TRBV6-1,NA,TGTGCCAGCAGTGATGGTGGACAGGCTTTCTTT,CASSDGGQAFF
NA,TRBJ2-1,TRBV3-1/TRBV3-2,NA,TGTGCCAGCAGACCCGATTCAACCCATGAGCAGTTCTTC,CASRPDSTHEQFF
NA,TRBJ1-4,TRBV4-3,few,TGCGCCAGCAGCCAGCATGACGGTGAAAAACTGTTTTTT,CASSQHDGEKLFF
NA,TRBJ2-4,TRBV6-1,once,TGTGCCAGCAGTGAAACGGGACACAAAAACATTCAGTACTTC,CASSETGHKNIQYF
NA,TRBJ2-3,TRBV29-1,NA,TGCGGGGGGAGCGTCACAGATACGCAGTATTTT,CGGSVTDTQYF
TRBD2,TRBJ2-7,TRBV5-1,NA,TGCGCCAGCAGCTTGTACCCCCCGGGACTAAACTACGAGCAGTACTTC,CASSLYPPGLNYEQYF
NA,TRBJ2-7,TRBV5-8,NA,TGTGCCAGCGAAACCTACGAGCAGTACTTC,CASETYEQYF
NA,TRBJ1-1,TRBV7-9,NA,TGTGCCAGCAGCTTAGTGCGGGTTGAAGCTTTCTTT,CASSLVRVEAFF
TRBD1,TRBJ1-4,TRBV5-1,once,TGCGCCAGCAGCTTGCAGGGGGCGGCTGAAAAACTGTTTTTT,CASSLQGAAEKLFF
TRBD1,TRBJ1-3,TRBV5-1,once,TGCGCCAGCAGCCCCGGGACAGGGGGAAACACCATATATTTT,CASSPGTGGNTIYF
NA,TRBJ2-2,TRBV6-2/TRBV6-3,NA,TGTGCCAGCAGTTACCTTAATAGCGGACCCGGGGAGCTGTTTTTT,CASSYLNSGPGELFF
TRBD1,TRBJ2-7,TRBV18,NA,TGTGCCAGCTCACCAAGGGGGGACAGGCCCTACGAGCAGTACTTC,CASSPRGDRPYEQYF
NA,TRBJ1-5,TRBV6-5,NA,TGTGCCAGCAGTCAACAGGTAAATCAGCCCCAGCATTTT,CASSQQVNQPQHF
TRBD2,TRBJ2-1,TRBV5-1,NA,TGCGCCAGCAGCTTGGACCCACTAGCGGGGGGCGACGATGAGCAGTTCTTC,CASSLDPLAGGDDEQFF
TRBD2,TRBJ2-5,TRBV19,NA,TGTGCCAGTAGACAGCGGGGGGGGACCCAAGAGACCCAGTACTTC,CASRQRGGTQETQYF